This TCR beta chain was sequenced for a study of cytomegalovirus exposure and HLA in healthy donors. As for the study in general: An early data release held some 89 million unique TCRs from HLA-typed donors. Study-wide results and caveats: The study labeled 150 or so TCR beta chains cytomegalovirus-associated. Later analysis demonstrated an association between a missense DCLRE1C variant and TCR beta V- and J-gene trimming.

A remark on this clone: Its antigen is currently unknown.

With 4 bases removed from V and 6 bases from J, the gap between germline ends came to 17 bases. This CDR3 is built from 15 residues. CDR1 is SGDLS, CDR2 YYNGEE, per germline. PCR amplification relied on 60 Vbeta primers (plus 13 Jbeta primers). Profiled with immunoSEQ multiplex PCR; TCRdb holds only in-frame clones, not every one. Of about 80,000 clones in the sample, approximately 80% were seen once. Source material: PBMCs. This TCR came from a man aged 50-59 years in good health and CMV-seropositive. J is TRBJ1-5 and V is TRBV9; D not certain. DNA for the CDR3: TGTGCCAGCAGCCGTGGAGGTGGGGAGGGTCAGCCCCAGCATTTT. This codes for CASSRGGGEGQPQHF.